Listed here are 18 T cell receptor beta chains from one sample, sequenced in a study of control samples from healthy donors and cancer patients. Assay used: immunoSEQ multiplex PCR; TCRdb lists only in-frame clones, some missing. The data show approximately 230,000 clones, with approximately 80% seen just once and about an eighth held by the top ten. Sequencing input: PBMCs. These receptors all come from a woman between 55 and 75 years old with lung cancer.

V and J are TRBV3-1 (or the pseudogene TRBV3-2) and TRBJ2-3; 7 bases map to TRBD2. This CDR3 contains 17 residues. V lost 4 bases, J lost 9 bases, and 19 bases stayed unmatched. CDR1 LGHDT and CDR2 YNNKEL come from the germline V gene (reference sequence). The CDR3 loop is CASSPDGGGRDLGTQYF. CDR3 bases: TGTGCCAGCAGCCCCGATGGGGGGGGGAGAGATTTGGGCACGCAGTATTTT.

The chain links TRBV4-1 to TRBJ2-6; D perhaps matches TRBD1 (6 bases). The length of the CDR3 is 15 residues. The V gene's germline CDR1 is MGHRA and CDR2 YSYEKL. The ends were cut back, 4 bases at V and 4 bases at J, with 11 bases in the middle. In DNA, the CDR3 is TGCGCCAGCAGCCCCTCAGGGGACGGGGCCAACGTCCTGACTTTC. Translating it yields CASSPSGDGANVLTF.

This clone showed up just a few times. J is TRBJ1-2 and V is TRBV2, with a possible D match to TRBD1 (6 bases). From germline, CDR1 is SNHLY and CDR2 FYNNEI. The CDR3 runs to 15 residues. The ends were cut back, 5 bases at V and 1 base at J, with 14 bases in the middle. DNA for the CDR3: TGTGCCAGCAGTAACCGGGACACTCTTAACTATGGCTACACCTTC. This gives the protein CASSNRDTLNYGYTF.

This rearrangement joins TRBV7-9 to TRBJ2-1, with 7 positions matching TRBD2. V trimming: 5 bases; J trimming: 5 bases; junction bases outside the gene matches: 3. This CDR3 spans 13 amino acids. Germline V gives CDR1 SEHNR, CDR2 FQNEAQ (reference sequence). Written as DNA, the CDR3 is TGTGCCAGCAGCCCTAGCGGCCACAATGAGCAGTTCTTC. Residues: CASSPSGHNEQFF.

The chain links TRBV2 to TRBJ1-5; D may be TRBD1 (5 bases). This CDR3 comprises 16 residues. V dropped 5 bases and J dropped 6 bases, with 20 bases sitting between them. Germline values: CDR1 SNHLY, CDR2 FYNNEI. The CDR3: CASSNPAAGSGQPQHF. In nucleotides, the CDR3 is TGTGCCAGCAGTAACCCCGCCGCAGGGTCGGGTCAGCCCCAGCATTTT.

The rearrangement uses TRBV19 and TRBJ1-3; D gene ambiguous. Trimming stripped 3 bases from V and 2 bases from J, with 8 bases between. From germline, CDR1 is LNHDA and CDR2 SQIVND (reference sequence). CDR3 length equals 14 residues. CDR3 region: CASSIGVAGNTIYF. As DNA, the CDR3 is TGTGCCAGTAGTATTGGAGTTGCTGGAAACACCATATATTTT.

This clone was observed once. The V call is TRBV6-5, the J call TRBJ1-2; D not resolved. Looked up from germline, CDR1 is MNHEY and CDR2 is SVGAGI. V was cut by 2 bases and J by 4 bases, with 8 bases left in between. The CDR3 contains 13 residues. CDR3 region: CASSYDGFYGYTF. CDR3 in DNA: TGTGCCAGCAGTTACGACGGCTTCTATGGCTACACCTTC.

The rearrangement links TRBV5-4 to TRBJ1-1; possible D gene TRBD1, 6 bases. The CDR3 sequence is 14 residues long. The germline V gene has CDR1 SGHNT and CDR2 YYREEE (reference sequence). V lost 0 bases and J 4 bases, leaving 10 bases between the germline ends. CDR3 nucleotides: TGTGCCAGCAGCTTGGTAGAGGGGGGCACTGAAGCTTTCTTT. Its translation is CASSLVEGGTEAFF. The full variable domain, completed using reference TRBV5-4 and TRBJ1-1, is ETGVTQSPTHLIKTRGQQVTLRCSSQSGHNTVSWYQQALGQGPQFIFQYYREEENGRGNFPPRFSGLQFPNYSSELNVNALELDDSALYLCASSLVEGGTEAFFGQGTRLTVV.

This sequence joins TRBV6-2 or TRBV6-3 and TRBJ1-2; D is ambiguous. The CDR3 spans 13 residues. Germline CDR1 is MNHEY and CDR2 is SVGEGT. Trimming left V 2 bases short and J 4 bases short, with 8 bases between. The CDR3 sequence: CASSYGQFYGYTF. The CDR3, as DNA: TGTGCCAGCAGTTACGGTCAGTTCTATGGCTACACCTTC.

The genes are TRBV6-5 and TRBJ2-4; D possibly corresponds to TRBD1 (6 bases). Germline V gene lookup returns CDR1 MNHEY and CDR2 SVGAGI. V was shortened by 6 bases and J by 0 bases, with 12 bases between the two germline ends. The CDR3 is 15 residues long. In DNA form, the CDR3 reads TGTGCCAGCAGCCGGGACATATTAGCCAAAAACATTCAGTACTTC. Encoded protein: CASSRDILAKNIQYF.

V gene TRBV19 combines with J gene TRBJ1-3; D ambiguous. Germline lookup yields CDR1 LNHDA and CDR2 SQIVND (reference sequence). This CDR3 comprises 15 residues. The V and J ends lost 3 bases and 0 bases respectively, with 9 bases between them. CDR3 residues: CASSIGLSSGNTIYF. For the CDR3, the DNA is TGTGCCAGTAGTATTGGGCTTTCCTCTGGAAACACCATATATTTT. Looking up the rest from reference TRBV19 and TRBJ1-3 gives the full variable domain: DGGITQSPKYLFRKEGQNVTLSCEQNLNHDAMYWYRQDPGQGLRLIYYSQIVNDFQKGDIAEGYSVSREKKESFPLTVTSAQKNPTAFYLCASSIGLSSGNTIYFGEGSWLTVV.

The V and J genes are TRBV11-2 and TRBJ2-2, with D possibly being TRBD1 or TRBD2 (7 bases each). This CDR3 region has 16 residues. The V gene's germline CDR1 is SGHAT and CDR2 FQNNGV. The V end lost 7 bases, the J end lost 5 bases, and 20 bases lay between the germline ends. This CDR3 reads CASTSRGGRGTGELFF. CDR3 bases: TGTGCCAGCACCTCTAGGGGGGGCAGGGGGACCGGGGAGCTGTTTTTT.

This clone occurred a few times. The chain has TRBV18 and TRBJ2-1, with TRBD2 identical over 9 bases. Losses at the gene ends were 6 bases for V and 6 bases for J; bases not matched to a gene: 6. Looked up from germline, CDR1 is KGHSH and CDR2 is LQKENI. The CDR3 has 14 amino acids. Here the CDR3 DNA reads TGTGCCAGCTCTCCCGCGGGGGGGCGCAATGAGCAGTTCTTC. Translation: CASSPAGGRNEQFF. Filled out from reference TRBV18 and TRBJ2-1, the complete variable domain reads NAGVMQNPRHLVRRRGQEARLRCSPMKGHSHVYWYRQLPEEGLKFMVYLQKENIIDESGMPKERFSAEFPKEGPSILRIQQVVRGDSAAYFCASSPAGGRNEQFFGPGTRLTVL.

This clone was found once. The chain joins TRBV11-3 to TRBJ2-1, with unresolved D. In germline, CDR1 is SGHNT, CDR2 YENEEA. The CDR3 spans 14 residues. V was shortened by 5 bases and J by 0 bases, with 8 bases between the two germline ends. The DNA for the CDR3 is TGTGCCAGCAGCCGAACAGCCTCCTACAATGAGCAGTTCTTC. Translation gives CASSRTASYNEQFF.

This clone was seen a few times. The chain joins TRBV29-1 to TRBJ2-5; D unclear. CDR1 is SQVTM and CDR2 is ANQGSEA in the germline V gene. V was cut by 1 base and J by 4 bases, with 7 bases left in between. The CDR3 is made up of 12 amino acids. The CDR3 bases are TGCAGCGTTGAAGGGCTGGGAGAGACCCAGTACTTC. Translating gives CSVEGLGETQYF.

This chain joins TRBV18 and TRBJ1-1; no clear D. The CDR3 length is 13 residues. The V end was cut by 6 bases, the J end by 1 base, with 9 bases between. The V gene's germline CDR1 is KGHSH and CDR2 LQKENI. The CDR3 sequence is CASSQDQNTEAFF. CDR3 coding DNA: TGTGCCAGCTCTCAGGACCAGAACACTGAAGCTTTCTTT.

The V gene is TRBV2, the J gene TRBJ2-7; the D gene is possibly TRBD1 (5 bases). Trimming cost V 7 bases and J 2 bases, with 12 bases left between them. Germline V gives CDR1 SNHLY, CDR2 FYNNEI. The CDR3 length is 13 residues. The CDR3 is CASTGALTYEQYF. In DNA form, the CDR3 reads TGTGCCAGCACTGGGGCCCTGACCTACGAGCAGTACTTC.

This clone was recorded a few times. The chain carries TRBV5-5 and TRBJ1-5, with D maybe TRBD1 (6 bases). Germline lookup yields CDR1 SGHKS and CDR2 YYEKEE (reference sequence). The CDR3 consists of 13 residues. V was cut by 1 base and J by 7 bases, with 9 bases left in between. CDR3 DNA sequence: TGTGCCAGCAGCTTGCCAGGGGAACAGCCCCAGCATTTT. Its translation is CASSLPGEQPQHF.